This TCR beta chain was recovered during a study of blood T cell repertoires in COVID-19. The wider study: Sites across the United States, Italy and Spain contributed samples from acute and convalescent COVID-19. Nucleic acid was either cDNA or gDNA, and it came from T cells, B-cell-depleted T cells, or PBMCs.

As originally analysed: Quantification of nucleated cells was approximated via reference gene primer amplification. Libraries were prepared by immunoSEQ multiplex PCR; TCRdb keeps only in-frame clonotypes and omits some of them. For V, J and clone size, that table is used; D and trimming come from the DNA. The sample has about 270,000 clones; about four fifths are singletons. Germline V CDR1 and CDR2: KGHSH, LQKENI. V was clipped by 0 bases and J by 8 bases; unmatched bases: 5. This CDR3 has 15 residues. The sequenced sample was peripheral blood. V gene TRBV18 combines with J gene TRBJ1-4; TRBD1 aligns across 8 bases. The clonotype comes from a young woman with acute or convalescent COVID-19. The CDR3 DNA reads TGTGCCAGCTCACCACCGGGAGACAGGGGCGAAAAACTGTTTTTT. Protein: CASSPPGDRGEKLFF. The full variable domain, rest sourced from reference TRBV18 and TRBJ1-4, is NAGVMQNPRHLVRRRGQEARLRCSPMKGHSHVYWYRQLPEEGLKFMVYLQKENIIDESGMPKERFSAEFPKEGPSILRIQQVVRGDSAAYFCASSPPGDRGEKLFFGSGTQLSVL.